Each of the 14 T cell receptor beta chains below was sequenced from the same sample in a study of blood T cell repertoires in COVID-19 (dated by TCRdb to the early 2020s). The method behind the library was the immunoSEQ multiplex PCR assay. The table was pulled from immuneACCESS by TCRdb, which kept in-frame rearrangements only. Such tables lose some clones; where checked, under half of the loss comes from unresolved V genes, and the rest has no known cause. This sample gives approximately 150,000 clones in total; more than 65% of them show up just once. Under 13% of the sample belongs to the ten largest clones. Specimen: peripheral blood. Receptors originate from a man aged 70 or older with active or convalescent COVID-19.

This clone came up a few times. This same CDR3 is encoded by further DNA sequences in the sample. This chain joins TRBV18 and TRBJ1-1; maybe TRBD1 (6 bases). This CDR3 has 13 amino acids. V lost 3 bases, J lost 1 base, and 6 bases lay in between. From germline, CDR1 is KGHSH and CDR2 LQKENI. The CDR3 loop is CASSPRGNTEAFF. CDR3 DNA: TGTGCCAGCTCACCCAGGGGGAACACTGAAGCTTTCTTT.

This sequence joins TRBV4-1 and TRBJ2-7; 9 bases match TRBD1. CDR3 length: 17 amino acids. Germline V CDR1 and CDR2: MGHRA, YSYEKL. Trimming removed 4 bases from V and 2 bases from J; junction bases left unmatched: 12. The CDR3 protein is CASSRGLTGTGTYEQYF. The CDR3 bases are TGCGCCAGCAGCCGGGGACTCACCGGGACAGGGACCTACGAGCAGTACTTC.

J is TRBJ2-3 and V is TRBV6-4; D is uncertain. Germline V gene lookup returns CDR1 MRHNA and CDR2 SNTAGT. Trimming took off 6 bases at V and 2 bases at J, with 12 bases between the two ends. CDR3 length: 14 amino acids. CDR3 amino acids: CASRESYNTDTQYF. CDR3 DNA sequence: TGTGCCAGCAGGGAGAGTTATAACACAGATACGCAGTATTTT.

CDR3 nucleotide sequence: TGTGCCAGCTCCCGGACAGGGATCGAGCAGTACTTC. This translates into CASSRTGIEQYF. The J gene is TRBJ2-7, the V gene TRBV18, with 8 bases lining up with TRBD1. CDR3 length: 12 residues. Germline values: CDR1 KGHSH, CDR2 LQKENI. Losses at the gene ends were 6 bases for V and 6 bases for J; bases not matched to a gene: 4.

Only a few counts were recorded for this clone. The chain carries TRBV19 and TRBJ2-1; 10 nucleotides agree with TRBD2. With 1 base clipped from V and 2 bases from J, the junction kept 11 bases outside the gene matches. The CDR3 contains 19 residues. Germline V gene lookup returns CDR1 LNHDA and CDR2 SQIVND (reference sequence). The CDR3 sequence: CASSIGRATSGLTYNEQFF. CDR3 nucleotide sequence: TGTGCCAGTAGTATAGGAAGGGCGACTAGCGGGCTAACCTACAATGAGCAGTTCTTC.

V is TRBV11-3 and J is TRBJ1-1; the match to TRBD1 covers 7 bases. This CDR3 comprises 15 residues. Germline V lookup: CDR1 SGHNT, CDR2 YENEEA. J gave up 1 base and V 4 bases, and 6 bases lay outside the gene matches. The CDR3 spells CASSSRQGANTEAFF. For the CDR3, the DNA is TGTGCCAGCAGCTCCCGACAGGGTGCGAACACTGAAGCTTTCTTT.

This clone was detected a few times. The chain joins TRBV30 to TRBJ1-2; perhaps TRBD1 as D (5 bases). V was cut by 4 bases and J by 2 bases, with 14 bases left in between. CDR3 size: 14 residues. Germline CDR1 GTSNPN, CDR2 SVGIG (reference sequence). CDR3 residues: CAWTPAGGNYGYTF. Written as DNA, the CDR3 is TGTGCCTGGACCCCGGCCGGGGGGAACTATGGCTACACCTTC. The full variable domain, with the rest looked up from reference TRBV30 and TRBJ1-2, is SQTIHQWPATLVQPVGSPLSLECTVEGTSNPNLYWYRQAAGRGLQLLFYSVGIGQISSEVPQNLSASRPQDRQFILSSKKLLLSDSGFYLCAWTPAGGNYGYTFGSGTRLTVV.

This chain links TRBV6-5 with TRBJ1-2; D gene unclear. CDR1 MNHEY and CDR2 SVGAGI come from the germline V gene. Between the trimmed V and J ends, which lost 2 bases and 5 bases, there was a span of 9 bases. CDR3 length: 13 amino acids. Here the CDR3 reads CASSYAGLYGYTF. The CDR3, as DNA: TGTGCCAGCAGTTACGCGGGTTTATATGGCTACACCTTC.

The J gene is TRBJ2-3, the V gene TRBV2; 11 nucleotides agree with TRBD2. Trimming took 2 bases from V and 1 from J; bases not matched to a gene: 2. CDR1 is SNHLY and CDR2 is FYNNEI in the germline V gene. There are 16 residues in the CDR3. The DNA of the CDR3 is TGTGCCAGCAGTGAACGACTAGCGGGGCGCACAGATACGCAGTATTTT. This gives the protein CASSERLAGRTDTQYF.

This chain connects TRBV5-1 to TRBJ1-1; D is perhaps TRBD1 (5 bases). Trimming took 2 bases from V and 3 from J, leaving 11 bases between them. Germline CDR1 SGHRS, CDR2 YFSETQ. The CDR3 runs to 14 residues. The CDR3 DNA follows: TGCGCCAGCAGCTTTAAAGTACAGGACACTGAAGCTTTCTTT. As protein: CASSFKVQDTEAFF.

In the case of this clone: Its ends do not fully match the called genes, so a read error is possible. V is TRBV2 and J is TRBJ1-6, with D possibly TRBD1 on 6 matching bases. The CDR3 length is 14 residues. The germline V gene has CDR1 SNHLY and CDR2 FYNNEI. The DNA for the CDR3 is TGTGCCAGCAGTGGCACAGGGTATAGTTCACCCCTCCACTTT. Translating gives CASSGTGYSSPLHF.

The chain is built from TRBV5-6 and TRBJ2-7; 7 bases align to TRBD1. The CDR3 runs to 14 residues. Trimming took 4 bases from V and 0 from J; bases not matched to a gene: 4. The germline V gene has CDR1 SGHDT and CDR2 YYEEEE. The CDR3 is CASSPDRSSYEQYF. The CDR3 DNA reads TGTGCCAGCAGCCCGGACAGGAGCTCCTACGAGCAGTACTTC.

J is TRBJ2-2 and V is TRBV5-1, with TRBD1 identical over 10 bases. Looked up from germline, CDR1 is SGHRS and CDR2 is YFSETQ. V dropped 4 bases and J dropped 6; count of bases not matched to a gene: 6. The CDR3 spans 15 residues. The CDR3 DNA follows: TGCGCCAGCAGCATTGGGACAGGGGAGTCCGGGGAGCTGTTTTTT. It translates to CASSIGTGESGELFF.

Only a few counts were recorded for this clone. The V gene is TRBV5-1, the J gene TRBJ2-2; no definite D call. V was cut by 0 bases and J by 5 bases, with 5 bases left in between. In germline, CDR1 is SGHRS, CDR2 YFSETQ. CDR3 length: 13 residues. CDR3 in amino acids: CASSLDRTGELFF. Written as DNA, the CDR3 is TGCGCCAGCAGCTTGGACAGAACCGGGGAGCTGTTTTTT.